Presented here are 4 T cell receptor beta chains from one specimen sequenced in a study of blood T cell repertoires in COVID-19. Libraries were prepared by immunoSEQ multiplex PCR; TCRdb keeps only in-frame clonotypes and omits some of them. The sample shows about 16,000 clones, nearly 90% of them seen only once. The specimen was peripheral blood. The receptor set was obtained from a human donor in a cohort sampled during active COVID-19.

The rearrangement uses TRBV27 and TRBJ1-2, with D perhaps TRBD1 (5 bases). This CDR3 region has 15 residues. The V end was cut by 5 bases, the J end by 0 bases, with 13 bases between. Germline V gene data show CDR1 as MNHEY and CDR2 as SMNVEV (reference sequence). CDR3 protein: CASSGGNPANYGYTF. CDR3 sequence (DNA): TGTGCCAGCAGTGGGGGGAACCCAGCTAACTATGGCTACACCTTC.

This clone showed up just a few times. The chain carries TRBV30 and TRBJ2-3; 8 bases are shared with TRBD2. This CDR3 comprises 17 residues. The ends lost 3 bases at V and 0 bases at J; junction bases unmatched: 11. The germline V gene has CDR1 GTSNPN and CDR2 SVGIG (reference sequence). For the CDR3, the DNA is TGTGCCTGGAGGGCTCCGGGACTAGGGTCAAGCACAGATACGCAGTATTTT. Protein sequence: CAWRAPGLGSSTDTQYF.

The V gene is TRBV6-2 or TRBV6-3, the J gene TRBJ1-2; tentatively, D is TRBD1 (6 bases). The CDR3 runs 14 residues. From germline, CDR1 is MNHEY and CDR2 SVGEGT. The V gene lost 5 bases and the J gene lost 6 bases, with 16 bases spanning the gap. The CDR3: CASSRTGQAHGYTF. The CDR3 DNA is TGTGCCAGCAGTCGTACAGGGCAGGCTCATGGCTACACCTTC.

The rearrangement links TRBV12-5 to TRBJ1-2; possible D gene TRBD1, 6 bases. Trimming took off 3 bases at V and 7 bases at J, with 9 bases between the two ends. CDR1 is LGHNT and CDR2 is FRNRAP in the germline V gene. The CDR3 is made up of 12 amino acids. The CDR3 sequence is CASGFTGSGYTF. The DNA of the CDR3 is TGTGCTAGTGGTTTCACAGGGAGTGGCTACACCTTC.